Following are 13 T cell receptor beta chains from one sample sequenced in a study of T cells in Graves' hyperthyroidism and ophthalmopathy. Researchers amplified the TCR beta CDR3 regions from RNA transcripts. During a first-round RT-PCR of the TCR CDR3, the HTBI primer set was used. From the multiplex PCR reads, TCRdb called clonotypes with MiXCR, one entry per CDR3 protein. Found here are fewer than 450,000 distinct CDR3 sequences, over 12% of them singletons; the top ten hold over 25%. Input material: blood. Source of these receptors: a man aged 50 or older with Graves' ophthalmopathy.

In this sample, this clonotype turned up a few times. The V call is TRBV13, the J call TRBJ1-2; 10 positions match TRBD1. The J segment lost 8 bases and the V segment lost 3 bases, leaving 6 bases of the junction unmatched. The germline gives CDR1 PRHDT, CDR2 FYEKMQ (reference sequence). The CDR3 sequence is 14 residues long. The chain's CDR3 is CASSLGQGKWGYTF. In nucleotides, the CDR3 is TGTGCCAGCAGCTTGGGACAGGGGAAGTGGGGCTACACCTTC.

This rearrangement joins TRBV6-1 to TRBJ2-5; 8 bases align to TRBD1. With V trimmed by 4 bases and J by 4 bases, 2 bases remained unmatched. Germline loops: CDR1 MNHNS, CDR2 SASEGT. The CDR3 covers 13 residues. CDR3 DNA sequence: TGTGCCAGCAGTGCGGACAGGGCAGAGACCCAGTACTTC. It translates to CASSADRAETQYF.

CDR3 nucleotide sequence: TGTGCCAGCAGCCAGCCGGGAAAAAGGGACAATGAGCAGTTCTTC. Translation: CASSQPGKRDNEQFF. This rearrangement joins TRBV3-1 to TRBJ2-1; a possible D gene is TRBD2 (5 bases). The CDR3 has 15 residues. CDR1 and CDR2 from the germline V gene are LGHDT and YNNKEL (reference sequence). Trimming took 3 bases from V and 5 from J, leaving 14 bases between them.

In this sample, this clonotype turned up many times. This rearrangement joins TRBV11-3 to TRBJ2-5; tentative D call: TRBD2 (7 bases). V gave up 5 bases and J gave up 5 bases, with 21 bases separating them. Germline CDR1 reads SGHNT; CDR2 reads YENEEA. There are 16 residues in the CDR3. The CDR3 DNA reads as TGTGCCAGCAGCCAGGGGAGGGGGAATCGACGGGAGACCCAGTACTTC. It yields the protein CASSQGRGNRRETQYF.

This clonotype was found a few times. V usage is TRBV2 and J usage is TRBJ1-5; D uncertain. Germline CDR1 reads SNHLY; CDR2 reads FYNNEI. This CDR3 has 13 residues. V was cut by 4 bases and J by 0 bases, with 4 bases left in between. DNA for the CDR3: TGTGCCAGCAGTGCCGCTAGCAATCAGCCCCAGCATTTT. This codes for CASSAASNQPQHF. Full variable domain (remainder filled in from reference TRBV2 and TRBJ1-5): EPEVTQTPSHQVTQMGQEVILRCVPISNHLYFYWYRQILGQKVEFLVSFYNNEISEKSEIFDDQFSVERPDGSNFTLKIRSTKLEDSAMYFCASSAASNQPQHFGDGTRLSIL.

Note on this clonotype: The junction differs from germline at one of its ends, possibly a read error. CDR3 region: CASSLAGANRPQHF. In DNA, the CDR3 is TGTGCCAGCAGCTTGGCGGGGGCCAATCGGCCCCAGCATTTT. The chain employs TRBV5-5 and TRBJ1-5; D perhaps matches TRBD1 (6 bases). This CDR3 has 14 residues. The germline V gene has CDR1 SGHKS and CDR2 YYEKEE (reference sequence). The full variable domain, its missing parts supplied by reference TRBV5-5 and TRBJ1-5, is DAGVTQSPTHLIKTRGQQVTLRCSPISGHKSVSWYQQVLGQGPQFIFQYYEKEERGRGNFPDRFSARQFPNYSSELNVNALLLGDSALYLCASSLAGANRPQHFGDGTRLSIL.

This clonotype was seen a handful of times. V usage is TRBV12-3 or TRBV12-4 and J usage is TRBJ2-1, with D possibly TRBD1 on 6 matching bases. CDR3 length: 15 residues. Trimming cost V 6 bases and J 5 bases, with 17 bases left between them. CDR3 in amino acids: CASSSRQVLDNEQFF. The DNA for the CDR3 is TGTGCCAGCAGCTCTCGACAGGTTCTCGACAATGAGCAGTTCTTC.

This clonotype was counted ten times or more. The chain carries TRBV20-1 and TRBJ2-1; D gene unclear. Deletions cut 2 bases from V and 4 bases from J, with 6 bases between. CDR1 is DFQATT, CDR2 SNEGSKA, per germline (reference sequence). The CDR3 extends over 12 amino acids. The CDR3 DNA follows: TGCAGTGCTAGAAGACAATACAATGAGCAGTTCTTC. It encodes CSARRQYNEQFF.

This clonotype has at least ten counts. CDR3 DNA sequence: TGTGCCAGCAGCCAAGCCGGGTTCGGCAATCAGCCCCAGCATTTT. Translating gives CASSQAGFGNQPQHF. This rearrangement joins TRBV3-1 to TRBJ1-5; D is undetermined. Trimming cost V 1 base and J 2 bases, with 9 bases left between them. The CDR3 has 15 residues. The V gene's germline CDR1 is LGHDT and CDR2 YNNKEL (reference sequence).

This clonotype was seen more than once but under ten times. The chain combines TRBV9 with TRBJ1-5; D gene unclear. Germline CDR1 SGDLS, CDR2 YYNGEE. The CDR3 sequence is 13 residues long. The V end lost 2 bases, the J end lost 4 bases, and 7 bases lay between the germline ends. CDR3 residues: CASSVDGNQPQHF. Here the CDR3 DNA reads TGTGCCAGCAGCGTCGACGGTAATCAGCCCCAGCATTTT.

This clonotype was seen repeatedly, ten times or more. CDR3 region: CASSPPARLAGTYEQYF. In nucleotides, the CDR3 is TGTGCCAGCAGTCCTCCGGCCCGACTAGCGGGAACCTACGAGCAGTACTTC. The chain employs TRBV3-1 and TRBJ2-7; 11 nucleotides line up with TRBD2. The CDR3 has 17 residues. V trimming: 6 bases; J trimming: 2 bases; junction bases outside the gene matches: 12. Germline assignment: CDR1 LGHDT and CDR2 YNNKEL (reference sequence).

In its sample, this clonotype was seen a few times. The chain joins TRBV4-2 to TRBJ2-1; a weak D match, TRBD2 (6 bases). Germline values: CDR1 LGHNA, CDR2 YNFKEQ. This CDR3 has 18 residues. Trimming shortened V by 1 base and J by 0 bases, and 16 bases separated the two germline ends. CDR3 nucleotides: TGTGCCAGCAGCCAAGGGGGCGGCGGGGATAGCTCCTACAATGAGCAGTTCTTC. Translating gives CASSQGGGGDSSYNEQFF.

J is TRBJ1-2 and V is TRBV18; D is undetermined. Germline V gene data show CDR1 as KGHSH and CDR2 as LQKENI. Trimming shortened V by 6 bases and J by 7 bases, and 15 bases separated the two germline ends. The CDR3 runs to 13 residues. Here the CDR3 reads CASSYVSGGGYTF. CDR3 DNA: TGTGCCAGCTCTTACGTATCGGGTGGTGGCTACACCTTC.